The rows below give T cell receptor beta chains drawn from one sample of a study of T cell changes during pregnancy in multiple sclerosis. Assay used: immunoSEQ multiplex PCR; TCRdb lists only in-frame clones, some missing. The data contain 78,000 or so clones, roughly nine tenths of them singletons. The material sequenced was peripheral blood, taken before pregnancy. The receptors here all came from a female donor with multiple sclerosis, enrolled in a pregnancy study. Each CDR3 is given with its conserved first and last residue. The order of the fields is J gene, V gene, CDR3 length, CDR3 protein.

TRBJ2-1	TRBV13	15	CASSLGRLVSNEQFF
TRBJ2-1	TRBV28	14	CASRGPGHYNEQFF
TRBJ2-4	TRBV7-9	16	CASSSPGGNTKNIQYF
TRBJ1-5	TRBV7-8	12	CASSLVVQPQHF
TRBJ1-5	TRBV25-1	13	CASSPGQGLPQHF
TRBJ2-1	TRBV27	14	CASSPDSTYNEQFF
TRBJ1-1	TRBV5-8	9	CASSFIAFF
TRBJ2-3	TRBV13	14	CASSLGAGTDTQYF
TRBJ2-2	TRBV21-1	13	CASRKCSTGELFF
TRBJ2-1	TRBV5-1	15	CASSSSGRAFDEQFF
TRBJ2-4	TRBV28	14	CASSALEAKNIQYF
TRBJ2-7	TRBV28	15	CASSGASFISYEQYF
TRBJ2-1	TRBV7-8	16	CASSLYRLAVNNEQFF
TRBJ2-7	TRBV4-2	15	CASSHNSESSYEQYF
TRBJ2-7	TRBV30	14	CACLRQGSSYEQYF
TRBJ1-5	TRBV2	15	CASSSPGGSSQPQHF
TRBJ2-7	TRBV7-9	15	CASSLGLGVPYEQYF
TRBJ1-5	TRBV4-2	16	CASSQEARGPGQPQHF
TRBJ2-1	TRBV18	16	CASSPRGTSGSYEQFF
TRBJ2-5	TRBV5-1	18	CASSSAFAREAVGETQYF
TRBJ2-5	TRBV30	13	CAWSVIAGETQYF
TRBJ1-1	TRBV28	11	CASTRDTEAFF
TRBJ2-1	TRBV5-4	17	CASSQGPKTVSYNEQFF
TRBJ2-2	TRBV9	16	CASSPGPGGAAGELFF
TRBJ1-5	TRBV7-2	15	CASSLGGQNFQPQHF
TRBJ1-2	TRBV19	13	CASTLRGLYGYTF
TRBJ2-7	TRBV2	15	CASSEGTGGTYEQYF
TRBJ2-6	TRBV11-2	17	CASSPWGGGSGANVLTF
TRBJ1-1	TRBV5-1	15	CASSIGPTENTEAFF
TRBJ2-1	TRBV5-1	14	CASSLTSRDNEQFF
TRBJ2-7	TRBV7-8	16	CASSPQTSGRTYEQYF
TRBJ2-5	TRBV7-6	13	CASSHRGRETQYF
TRBJ2-5	TRBV2	14	CASSYLGALETQYF
TRBJ2-1	TRBV4-1	15	CASSQGGLVYNEQFF
TRBJ2-3	TRBV7-9	16	CASSPTGGKFWLTQYF
TRBJ1-1	TRBV25-1	15	CASSLGTGGNTEAFF
TRBJ1-2	TRBV19	14	CASSIEGGVVGYTF
TRBJ2-2	TRBV6-5	16	CASSYSKFSGAGELFF
TRBJ2-7	TRBV5-1	14	CASNSGLGDYEQYF
TRBJ2-7	TRBV11-2	16	CASSLFPGPTSYEQYF